The 22 T cell receptor beta chains presented below share a single source sample, sequenced in a study of shared clonotypes between healthy human individuals. Clones were read by immunoSEQ multiplex PCR, and TCRdb kept only the in-frame ones, dropping some. This sample has around 2,000,000 clones, with 90% to 95% found just once. The sample comprised naive CD4+ T cells sorted from blood. Subset here: CD45RA+ positively selected. These receptors were obtained from a man aged 18-30 years in good health.

The chain employs TRBV30 and TRBJ2-7; D ambiguous. The germline V gene has CDR1 GTSNPN and CDR2 SVGIG (reference sequence). The CDR3 spans 15 residues. V was shortened by 2 bases and J by 6 bases, with 20 bases between the two germline ends. The CDR3 here is CAWSPMVVQTGEQYF. Here the CDR3 DNA reads TGTGCCTGGAGTCCCATGGTTGTGCAAACTGGCGAGCAGTACTTC.

The V call is TRBV5-1, the J call TRBJ2-1, with 9 bases identical to TRBD1. Germline-derived CDR1 and CDR2 are SGHRS and YFSETQ. The CDR3 is 14 residues long. J was trimmed by 5 bases and V by 2 bases; bases with no gene match: 2. CDR3 nucleotide sequence: TGCGCCAGCAGCTTAACAGGGGGCAACAATGAGCAGTTCTTC. Amino acids: CASSLTGGNNEQFF.

J is TRBJ1-3 and V is TRBV5-6, with TRBD1 identical over 9 bases. CDR3 length: 16 amino acids. With 5 bases clipped from V and 0 bases from J, the junction kept 6 bases outside the gene matches. Germline values: CDR1 SGHDT, CDR2 YYEEEE. The CDR3 sequence: CASRAGTGRSGNTIYF. The CDR3 DNA follows: TGTGCCAGCAGGGCCGGGACAGGGCGCTCTGGAAACACCATATATTTT.

The rearrangement joins TRBV10-3 to TRBJ1-5, with TRBD1 identical over 7 bases. The CDR3 is 15 amino acids. V was pared by 5 bases and J by 1 base, with 5 bases of the junction left unmatched. From germline, CDR1 is ENHRY and CDR2 SYGVKD. Here the CDR3 DNA reads TGTGCCATCAGTTTGACAGGGTTGAGCAATCAGCCCCAGCATTTT. This codes for CAISLTGLSNQPQHF.

The gene calls are TRBV25-1 and TRBJ2-2; 8 nucleotides match TRBD1. The CDR3 is made up of 15 amino acids. Per the germline V gene, CDR1 is MGHDK and CDR2 is SYGVNS. Trimming removed 3 bases from V and 4 bases from J; junction bases left unmatched: 4. The CDR3 DNA is TGTGCCAGCAGTGATGACAGGGGAGGCACCGGGGAGCTGTTTTTT. Encoded protein: CASSDDRGGTGELFF.

This chain links TRBV5-1 with TRBJ1-3, with 10 bases matching TRBD1. This CDR3 has 16 residues. Looked up from germline, CDR1 is SGHRS and CDR2 is YFSETQ. Unmatched junction bases numbered 6, after V lost 0 bases and J lost 6 bases. CDR3 residues: CASSLEVGQGSNTIYF. The CDR3 coding sequence is TGCGCCAGCAGCTTGGAGGTGGGACAGGGGTCAAACACCATATATTTT.

V gene TRBV15 combines with J gene TRBJ1-6, with no clear D. The V and J ends lost 0 bases and 9 bases respectively, with 15 bases between them. CDR1 and CDR2 from the germline V gene are LNHNV and YYDKDF (reference sequence). The CDR3 covers 16 residues. DNA for the CDR3: TGTGCCACCAGCAGAGATCAGGTCAAGATGGTTTCACCCCTCCACTTT. Translating gives CATSRDQVKMVSPLHF.

J is TRBJ1-5 and V is TRBV18; possibly TRBD1 for D (5 bases). Germline V lookup: CDR1 KGHSH, CDR2 LQKENI. Trimming stripped 1 base from V and 2 bases from J, with 9 bases between. This CDR3 has 15 residues. CDR3 residues: CASSPQGNGNQPQHF. The CDR3 bases are TGTGCCAGCTCACCACAGGGGAACGGCAATCAGCCCCAGCATTTT.

The chain recombines TRBV29-1 with TRBJ2-7; D may be TRBD2 (6 bases). CDR1 is SQVTM and CDR2 is ANQGSEA in the germline V gene. V lost 8 bases to trimming and J lost 7 bases, with 18 bases between them. The CDR3 is made up of 12 amino acids. The CDR3 region is CSMDQVGGEQYF. CDR3 in DNA: TGCAGCATGGATCAGGTGGGAGGTGAGCAGTACTTC.

This clone was observed once. This sample includes further DNA sequences coding for the same CDR3. CDR3 coding DNA: TGTGCCAGCTCACCGTCACCCCAAGAGACCCAGTACTTC. Translating gives CASSPSPQETQYF. V and J are TRBV18 and TRBJ2-5, with D unresolved. V lost 3 bases and J lost 1, with 6 bases in between. The CDR3 runs to 13 residues. Looked up from germline, CDR1 is KGHSH and CDR2 is LQKENI.

The genes are TRBV5-4 and TRBJ1-1, with TRBD1 matching over 9 bases. From germline, CDR1 is SGHNT and CDR2 YYREEE (reference sequence). The CDR3 consists of 14 residues. V lost 4 bases and J lost 4; bases outside the gene matches: 5. CDR3 sequence reads: CASSNRGLGTEAFF. The CDR3, as DNA: TGTGCCAGCAGCAACAGGGGGCTGGGCACTGAAGCTTTCTTT.

The chain couples TRBV10-2 to TRBJ2-7; 7 bases line up with TRBD2. Germline CDR1 and CDR2: WSHSY and SAAADI. Trimming cost V 4 bases and J 3 bases; bases outside gene matches: 9. The CDR3 sequence is 15 residues long. The DNA for the CDR3 is TGCGCCAGCAGTGCGGGCGGGGCTAGCGGCTACGAGCAGTACTTC. Protein product: CASSAGGASGYEQYF.

The chain joins TRBV5-1 to TRBJ2-7; D might be TRBD1 or TRBD2, each matching 5 bases. The CDR3 extends over 19 amino acids. The germline CDR1 and CDR2 sequences are SGHRS and YFSETQ. Deletions cut 5 bases from V and 5 bases from J, with 32 bases between. DNA for the CDR3: TGCGCCAGCAGGCATACCAGGACCGGGACGGCCATTTATATGGACGAGCAGTACTTC. This gives the protein CASRHTRTGTAIYMDEQYF.

This clone was seen just once. The chain employs TRBV2 and TRBJ1-1; TRBD1 is a possible D gene (6 bases). V was clipped by 7 bases and J by 5 bases, with 17 bases between them. CDR1 SNHLY and CDR2 FYNNEI come from the germline V gene. CDR3 length: 14 amino acids. In DNA, the CDR3 is TGTGCCAGCAATCGAAACAGGGAGGGGACTGAAGCTTTCTTT. It encodes CASNRNREGTEAFF. The complete variable domain, with remaining parts taken from reference TRBV2 and TRBJ1-1, reads EPEVTQTPSHQVTQMGQEVILRCVPISNHLYFYWYRQILGQKVEFLVSFYNNEISEKSEIFDDQFSVERPDGSNFTLKIRSTKLEDSAMYFCASNRNREGTEAFFGQGTRLTVV.

The chain joins TRBV18 to TRBJ1-1, with TRBD1 identical over 7 bases. This CDR3 contains 12 residues. Trimming at V came to 6 bases and at J to 6 bases, leaving 4 bases not matched to a gene. Germline V lookup: CDR1 KGHSH, CDR2 LQKENI. The CDR3 sequence is CASSQQGSEAFF. The CDR3 DNA sequence: TGTGCCAGCTCTCAACAGGGGTCTGAAGCTTTCTTT. The full variable domain, its missing parts supplied by reference TRBV18 and TRBJ1-1, is NAGVMQNPRHLVRRRGQEARLRCSPMKGHSHVYWYRQLPEEGLKFMVYLQKENIIDESGMPKERFSAEFPKEGPSILRIQQVVRGDSAAYFCASSQQGSEAFFGQGTRLTVV.

This chain links TRBV4-1 with TRBJ2-1, with 7 bases identical to TRBD2. V lost 4 bases to trimming and J lost 7 bases; unmatched junction nucleotides: 16. The V gene's germline CDR1 is MGHRA and CDR2 YSYEKL. The CDR3 is 17 amino acids. CDR3 nucleotide sequence: TGCGCCAGCAGCCCCTCCGTGGTCGGGAGGAAGCGGAATGAGCAGTTCTTC. Its translation: CASSPSVVGRKRNEQFF.

This rearrangement joins TRBV30 to TRBJ1-1; D is unresolved. Trimming cost V 4 bases and J 4 bases, with 7 bases left between them. Germline CDR1 is GTSNPN and CDR2 is SVGIG (reference sequence). CDR3 length: 11 residues. CDR3 residues: CAWTVGTEAFF. The CDR3 DNA reads TGTGCCTGGACCGTGGGCACTGAAGCTTTCTTT. The full variable domain, with the rest looked up from reference TRBV30 and TRBJ1-1, is SQTIHQWPATLVQPVGSPLSLECTVEGTSNPNLYWYRQAAGRGLQLLFYSVGIGQISSEVPQNLSASRPQDRQFILSSKKLLLSDSGFYLCAWTVGTEAFFGQGTRLTVV.

This clone was observed a single time. This chain joins TRBV5-1 and TRBJ2-7; maybe TRBD1 (7 bases). The CDR3 extends over 16 amino acids. Germline V gives CDR1 SGHRS, CDR2 YFSETQ. V was trimmed by 4 bases and J by 1 base, leaving 18 bases between them. DNA for the CDR3: TGCGCCAGCAGCCCTCAGGGGGGTGAGTTATCCTACGAGCAGTACTTC. As protein: CASSPQGGELSYEQYF.

The chain employs TRBV6-5 and TRBJ1-4; unclear D gene. CDR3 size: 14 residues. Trimming pared 2 bases from V and 3 bases from J, leaving 7 bases between. Germline V gene sequence: CDR1 MNHEY, CDR2 SVGAGI. This CDR3 reads CASSYGESNEKLFF. The CDR3 DNA follows: TGTGCCAGCAGTTACGGCGAATCTAATGAAAAACTGTTTTTT.

The chain joins TRBV25-1 to TRBJ2-7; D is possibly TRBD1 or TRBD2 (5 bases each). The CDR3 has 14 amino acids. The V gene's germline CDR1 is MGHDK and CDR2 SYGVNS. Trimming stripped 4 bases from V and 6 bases from J, with 16 bases between. CDR3 in amino acids: CASSAPGTRGEQYF. CDR3 bases: TGTGCCAGCAGTGCCCCCGGGACCCGGGGCGAGCAGTACTTC.

The chain joins TRBV5-1 to TRBJ2-5; D unresolved. The ends were cut back, 0 bases at V and 2 bases at J, with 8 bases in the middle. This CDR3 is built from 14 residues. Germline V gives CDR1 SGHRS, CDR2 YFSETQ. This chain's CDR3 is CASSLGLDQETQYF. The CDR3 nucleotides are TGCGCCAGCAGCTTGGGGCTGGATCAAGAGACCCAGTACTTC.

The chain has TRBV6-1 and TRBJ1-4; possibly TRBD1 for D (5 bases). Germline V gives CDR1 MNHNS, CDR2 SASEGT. CDR3 size: 13 residues. V was pared by 8 bases and J by 8 bases, with 15 bases between. The CDR3 DNA reads TGTGCCAGCCGCTCGGGGGTTGGGGAAAAACTGTTTTTT. Protein: CASRSGVGEKLFF.